This T cell receptor (beta chain) was profiled in a study of cytomegalovirus exposure and HLA in healthy donors. General observations from the study: According to the study, 160 or so TCR beta chains were cytomegalovirus-associated. Most TCRs appeared rarely, but some public TCRs recurred in many donors. High specificity and sensitivity for cytomegalovirus status were reported for the classifier.

Some clones are missing from TCRdb's copy, which holds only in-frame ones; the method was immunoSEQ multiplex PCR. The sample consists of 65,000 to 95,000 clones, roughly 93% of them appearing once. In regard to this clone: Its antigen is as yet unknown.

CDR1 is MGHDK and CDR2 is SYGVNS in the germline V gene. Trimming took 5 bases from V and 0 from J; bases not matched to a gene: 10. This CDR3 has 17 amino acids. The clonotype was recovered from a woman under 40 in good health and CMV-seronegative. The sequenced sample was PBMCs. V and J are TRBV25-1 and TRBJ2-1, with TRBD1 matching over 7 bases. CDR3 nucleotides: TGTGCCAGCAGTCCTCATCGGGGACAGAGCTCCTACAATGAGCAGTTCTTC. This encodes CASSPHRGQSSYNEQFF. Complete variable domain (other parts from reference TRBV25-1 and TRBJ2-1): EADIYQTPRYLVIGTGKKITLECSQTMGHDKMYWYQQDPGMELHLIHYSYGVNSTEKGDLSSESTVSRIRTEHFPLTLESARPSHTSQYLCASSPHRGQSSYNEQFFGPGTRLTVL.